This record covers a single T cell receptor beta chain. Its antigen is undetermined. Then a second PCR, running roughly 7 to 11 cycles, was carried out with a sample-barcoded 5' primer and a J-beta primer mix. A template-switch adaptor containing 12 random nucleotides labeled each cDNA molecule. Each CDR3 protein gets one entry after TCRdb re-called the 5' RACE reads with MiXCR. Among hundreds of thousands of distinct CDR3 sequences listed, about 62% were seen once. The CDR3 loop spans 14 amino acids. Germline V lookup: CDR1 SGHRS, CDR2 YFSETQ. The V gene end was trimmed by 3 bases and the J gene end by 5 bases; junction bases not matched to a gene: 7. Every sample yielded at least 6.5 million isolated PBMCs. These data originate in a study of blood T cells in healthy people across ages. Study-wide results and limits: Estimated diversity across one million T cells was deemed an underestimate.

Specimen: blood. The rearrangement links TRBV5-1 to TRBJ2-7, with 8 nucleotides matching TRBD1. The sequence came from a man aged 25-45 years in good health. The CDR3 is CASSWGTGGDEQYF. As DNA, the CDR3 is TGCGCCAGCAGCTGGGGGACAGGAGGTGACGAGCAGTACTTC.